Listed here are 3 T cell receptor beta chains from one sample, sequenced in a study of regulatory T cells in long-lasting Graves disease. Assembly of TCR beta libraries relied on iRepertoire HTBI primers together with Arm-PCR of CDR3 regions. TCRdb independently ran MiXCR on the multiplex PCR reads; one entry per CDR3 protein. Among 500,000 to 700,000 distinct CDR3 sequences listed, roughly 15% were seen once. The time point: newly diagnosed GD, antithyroid drugs for less than 3 months. Isolated PBMC RNA provided the starting material for the TCR library. This sample was also put to use in a study of T cells in Graves' hyperthyroidism and ophthalmopathy.

Sequences were derived from peripheral blood mononuclear cells (PBMCs), sampled at new diagnosis, from a patient treated with antithyroid drugs. These TCRs come from a woman under 40 with Graves disease.

The chain links TRBV30 to TRBJ2-2; D remains unclear. CDR3 length equals 15 residues. Trimming took 4 bases from V and 2 from J, leaving 14 bases between them. Germline V gene sequence: CDR1 GTSNPN, CDR2 SVGIG (reference sequence). The chain's CDR3 is CAWNMRWSNTGELFF. CDR3 DNA: TGTGCCTGGAACATGAGATGGAGTAACACCGGGGAGCTGTTTTTT. The full variable domain, its missing parts supplied by reference TRBV30 and TRBJ2-2, is SQTIHQWPATLVQPVGSPLSLECTVEGTSNPNLYWYRQAAGRGLQLLFYSVGIGQISSEVPQNLSASRPQDRQFILSSKKLLLSDSGFYLCAWNMRWSNTGELFFGEGSRLTVL.

CDR3 in DNA: TGTGCCAGCACTCGATTATCTTACAATGAGCAGTTCTTC. It codes for CASTRLSYNEQFF. The rearrangement links TRBV7-9 to TRBJ2-1; D gene unclear. The CDR3 is made up of 13 amino acids. V shed 7 bases and J shed 4 bases, with 11 bases lying between them. Germline values: CDR1 SEHNR, CDR2 FQNEAQ (reference sequence).

This clonotype was counted between two and nine times. The CDR3: CATSAPAGAPSNEQFF. The CDR3 DNA reads TGTGCCACCAGTGCCCCTGCGGGGGCCCCGAGCAATGAGCAGTTCTTC. V usage is TRBV24-1 and J usage is TRBJ2-1; the D gene is possibly TRBD2 (7 bases). The CDR3 totals 16 residues. The germline V gene encodes CDR1 KGHDR and CDR2 SFDVKD. The V end was cut by 5 bases, the J end by 6 bases, with 19 bases between.